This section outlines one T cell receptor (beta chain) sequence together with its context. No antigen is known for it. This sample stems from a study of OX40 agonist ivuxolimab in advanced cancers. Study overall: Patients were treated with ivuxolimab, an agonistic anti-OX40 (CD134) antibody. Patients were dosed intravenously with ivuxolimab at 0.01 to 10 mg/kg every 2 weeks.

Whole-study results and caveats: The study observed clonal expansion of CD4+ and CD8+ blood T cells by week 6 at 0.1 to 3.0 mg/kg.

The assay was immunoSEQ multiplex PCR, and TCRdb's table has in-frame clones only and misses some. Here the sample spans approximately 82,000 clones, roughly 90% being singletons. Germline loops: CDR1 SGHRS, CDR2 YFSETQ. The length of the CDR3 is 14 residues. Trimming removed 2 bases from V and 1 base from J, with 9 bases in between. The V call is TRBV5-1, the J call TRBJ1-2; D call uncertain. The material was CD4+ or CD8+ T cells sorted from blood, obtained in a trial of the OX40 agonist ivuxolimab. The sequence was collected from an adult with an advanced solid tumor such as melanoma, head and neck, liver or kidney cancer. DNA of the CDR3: TGCGCCAGCAGCTTAATCCCCAGTAACTATGGCTACACCTTC. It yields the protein CASSLIPSNYGYTF.